This T cell receptor (beta chain) was captured by sequencing in a study of graft-versus-host responses after intestinal transplantation. Overall study context: Isolated intestinal, liver-intestinal, or multivisceral transplants had been given to the recipients. The study gave all recipients anti-thymocyte globulin induction, then tacrolimus and steroids for about three years.

Remarks on this clone: The antigen is not known.

General study results and limits: Graft-donor T cell macrochimerism coincided with high graft-versus-host to host-versus-graft clonal ratios in allografts. Some GvH clones were seen earlier in gut or blood, suggesting intestinal origin.

The CDR3 spans 12 residues. The V gene lost 4 bases and the J gene lost 3 bases, with 7 bases spanning the gap. Germline assignment: CDR1 MDHEN and CDR2 SYDVKM. Profiling relied on immunoSEQ multiplex PCR, and the TCRdb table lists in-frame clones only, not all of them. The sample lists approximately 130,000 clones, more than 80% occurring once. This receptor was obtained from a human donor who received an intestinal transplant. The chain carries TRBV28 and TRBJ2-7; D not resolved. The sample consisted of unstimulated CD4+ T cells sorted from spleen or lymph node cells, taken before intestinal transplant. The CDR3 DNA is TGTGCCAGCAGTTCCCCAGGCTACGAGCAGTACTTC. It is translated as CASSSPGYEQYF.